This entry lists 27 T cell receptor beta chains sequenced from one sample in a study of OX40 agonist ivuxolimab in advanced cancers. The data were produced by immunoSEQ multiplex PCR, yet TCRdb's version contains in-frame clones alone and is incomplete. Counted here are 80,000 or so clones, 85% to 95% occurring once; the ten biggest clones make up around 15%. The starting material was CD4+ or CD8+ T cells sorted from blood, obtained in a trial of the OX40 agonist ivuxolimab. The receptors stem from an adult with an advanced solid tumor such as melanoma, head and neck, liver or kidney cancer.

The chain has TRBV19 and TRBJ1-5; 7 bases fit TRBD1. The CDR3 is made up of 15 amino acids. Trimming removed 3 bases from V and 6 bases from J; junction bases left unmatched: 8. In germline, CDR1 is LNHDA, CDR2 SQIVND (reference sequence). The DNA of the CDR3 is TGTGCCAGTAGTATGGGGGTGACAGGGCGTCAGCCCCAGCATTTT. Translation gives CASSMGVTGRQPQHF.

This clone was picked up one time. The chain is built from TRBV27 and TRBJ1-2; a weak D match, TRBD1 (5 bases). V lost 6 bases to trimming and J lost 4 bases, with 18 bases between them. Germline loops: CDR1 MNHEY, CDR2 SMNVEV (reference sequence). The length of the CDR3 is 15 residues. In DNA form, the CDR3 reads TGTGCCAGCAGGGCGACGGGGCTGGGTTCCTATGGCTACACCTTC. Translated: CASRATGLGSYGYTF.

As concerns this clone: The same CDR3 also results from other DNA sequences found in this sample. V usage is TRBV9 and J usage is TRBJ2-1, with D unclear. Deletions cut 0 bases from V and 7 bases from J, with 8 bases between. The CDR3 has 13 amino acids. Germline V CDR1 and CDR2: SGDLS, YYNGEE. The CDR3 protein is CASSVGRGNEQFF. DNA for the CDR3: TGTGCCAGCAGCGTAGGACGTGGGAATGAGCAGTTCTTC. The entire variable domain, with the rest obtained from reference TRBV9 and TRBJ2-1, is as follows: DSGVTQTPKHLITATGQRVTLRCSPRSGDLSVYWYQQSLDQGLQFLIQYYNGEERAKGNILERFSAQQFPDLHSELNLSSLELGDSALYFCASSVGRGNEQFFGPGTRLTVL.

The J gene is TRBJ1-4, the V gene TRBV4-1, with D possibly being TRBD1 (5 bases). The CDR3 runs to 18 residues. The germline CDR1 and CDR2 sequences are MGHRA and YSYEKL. V was clipped by 4 bases and J by 3 bases, with 21 bases between them. The CDR3 DNA reads as TGCGCCAGCAGCCTAACCCCTCCCCGGGGGACGGCTAATGAAAAACTGTTTTTT. Encoded protein: CASSLTPPRGTANEKLFF.

The CDR3 loop reads CASSLATSGEPGEQFF. The CDR3 DNA follows: TGTGCCAGCAGCTTGGCGACTAGCGGGGAGCCCGGGGAGCAGTTCTTC. The chain recombines TRBV7-9 with TRBJ2-1; 11 nucleotides match TRBD2. Trimming took 3 bases from V and 10 from J; bases not matched to a gene: 11. The CDR3 has 16 residues. Per germline, CDR1 SEHNR and CDR2 FQNEAQ (reference sequence). The entire variable domain, with the rest obtained from reference TRBV7-9 and TRBJ2-1, is as follows: DTGVSQNPRHKITKRGQNVTFRCDPISEHNRLYWYRQTLGQGPEFLTYFQNEAQLEKSRLLSDRFSAERPKGSFSTLEIQRTEQGDSAMYLCASSLATSGEPGEQFFGPGTRLTVL.

The chain employs TRBV12-5 and TRBJ2-2, with 7 bases identical to TRBD1. Germline CDR1 LGHNT, CDR2 FRNRAP. This CDR3 has 17 amino acids. V lost 4 bases and J lost 1; bases outside the gene matches: 9. Here the CDR3 DNA reads TGTGCTAGTGGTTCACCAACCGGGACAGTGAACACCGGGGAGCTGTTTTTT. Translating gives CASGSPTGTVNTGELFF.

The chain is built from TRBV28 and TRBJ1-1; D remains unclear. The CDR3 contains 15 residues. In germline, CDR1 is MDHEN, CDR2 SYDVKM. The ends were cut back, 5 bases at V and 5 bases at J, with 18 bases in the middle. The CDR3 DNA is TGTGCCAGCAGTCCGGTGGGAATAGGGCGGACTGAAGCTTTCTTT. Translated: CASSPVGIGRTEAFF.

The rearrangement uses TRBV7-2 and TRBJ2-3; tentative D call: TRBD1 (6 bases). The V gene lost 1 base and the J gene lost 3 bases, with 11 bases spanning the gap. The CDR3 is 15 amino acids. CDR1 SGHTA and CDR2 FQGNSA come from the germline V gene. This chain's CDR3 is CASSLGAGVTDTQYF. The CDR3, as DNA: TGTGCCAGCAGCTTAGGTGCAGGGGTAACAGATACGCAGTATTTT.

The V gene is TRBV6-5, the J gene TRBJ2-5; 8 bases match TRBD1. V lost 6 bases and J lost 7; bases outside the gene matches: 4. The CDR3 has 12 amino acids. Per the germline V gene, CDR1 is MNHEY and CDR2 is SVGAGI. In DNA form, the CDR3 reads TGTGCCAGCAGCTCAGGGGGCGGGACCCAGTACTTC. This encodes CASSSGGGTQYF.

The chain combines TRBV7-9 with TRBJ2-7, with D perhaps matching TRBD1 (6 bases). Between the trimmed V and J ends, which lost 5 bases and 6 bases, there was a span of 8 bases. The CDR3 is made up of 11 amino acids. Germline CDR1 and CDR2: SEHNR and FQNEAQ (reference sequence). CDR3 protein: CASSTTGEQYF. The DNA of the CDR3 is TGTGCCAGCAGCACGACAGGCGAGCAGTACTTC. Full variable domain (rest looked up from reference TRBV7-9 and TRBJ2-7): DTGVSQNPRHKITKRGQNVTFRCDPISEHNRLYWYRQTLGQGPEFLTYFQNEAQLEKSRLLSDRFSAERPKGSFSTLEIQRTEQGDSAMYLCASSTTGEQYFGPGTRLTVT.

This clone appeared once. This rearrangement joins TRBV4-2 to TRBJ2-2, with 9 bases fitting TRBD2. The CDR3 consists of 16 residues. Germline CDR1 LGHNA, CDR2 YNFKEQ. With 0 bases clipped from V and 8 bases from J, the junction kept 7 bases outside the gene matches. CDR3: CASSQDPSGALGELFF. DNA of the CDR3: TGTGCCAGCAGCCAAGACCCTAGCGGGGCGCTAGGGGAGCTGTTTTTT.

The chain couples TRBV7-3 to TRBJ2-4, with a weak D call TRBD2 (5 bases). CDR1 and CDR2 (germline): SGHTA, FQGTGA. V shed 0 bases and J shed 0 bases, with 6 bases lying between them. This CDR3 is 15 amino acids long. The CDR3 loop reads CASSLTGLAKNIQYF. CDR3 sequence (DNA): TGTGCCAGCAGCTTAACTGGACTAGCCAAAAACATTCAGTACTTC.

This chain links TRBV27 with TRBJ1-2; D gene unclear. The CDR3 covers 15 residues. Germline CDR1 MNHEY, CDR2 SMNVEV (reference sequence). Trimming shortened V by 5 bases and J by 0 bases, and 13 bases separated the two germline ends. The CDR3 DNA follows: TGTGCCAGCAGTCTAAACCCTGAGGCTAACTATGGCTACACCTTC. It yields the protein CASSLNPEANYGYTF.

The chain has TRBV19 and TRBJ2-7; TRBD1 agrees at 10 bases. With V trimmed by 4 bases and J by 3 bases, 6 bases remained unmatched. Looked up from germline, CDR1 is LNHDA and CDR2 is SQIVND (reference sequence). This CDR3 is 15 amino acids long. The CDR3 here is CASSTMDRGDYEQYF. CDR3 coding DNA: TGTGCCAGTAGTACCATGGACAGGGGGGACTACGAGCAGTACTTC.

This chain links TRBV5-4 with TRBJ2-7, with TRBD1 as a possible D gene (5 bases). Germline V gives CDR1 SGHNT, CDR2 YYREEE (reference sequence). The CDR3 totals 13 residues. V was trimmed by 7 bases and J by 8 bases, leaving 19 bases between them. This chain's CDR3 is CASFPGGHNKQYF. The CDR3 DNA follows: TGTGCCAGCTTCCCTGGCGGACACAACAAGCAGTACTTC.

This CDR3 is CASSLGDRSYGYTF. CDR3 nucleotide sequence: TGTGCCAGCAGCTTGGGAGACAGAAGTTATGGCTACACCTTC. The genes are TRBV7-9 and TRBJ1-2; a possible D gene is TRBD1 (5 bases). This CDR3 contains 14 residues. Trimming shortened V by 3 bases and J by 5 bases, and 13 bases separated the two germline ends. Germline-derived CDR1 and CDR2 are SEHNR and FQNEAQ (reference sequence).

The chain combines TRBV27 with TRBJ2-7; D may be TRBD1 (8 bases). There are 15 residues in the CDR3. Germline V gene data show CDR1 as MNHEY and CDR2 as SMNVEV (reference sequence). Trimming left V 5 bases short and J 2 bases short, with 16 bases between. The CDR3 loop is CASSDTGGGTYEQYF. In DNA, the CDR3 is TGTGCCAGCAGTGACACAGGGGGGGGGACCTACGAGCAGTACTTC.

The sample holds one count of this clone. The chain has TRBV10-3 and TRBJ1-2; no firm D call. Trimming pared 0 bases from V and 4 bases from J, leaving 12 bases between. The CDR3 covers 15 residues. Germline CDR1 and CDR2: ENHRY and SYGVKD. The CDR3, as DNA: TGTGCCATCAGTGAGTCGGACGGAGTTATCTATGGCTACACCTTC. Translated: CAISESDGVIYGYTF.

The gene calls are TRBV7-9 and TRBJ2-4; no clear D gene. Germline CDR1 reads SEHNR; CDR2 reads FQNEAQ (reference sequence). Trimming removed 6 bases at V and 0 bases at J, with 12 bases between. The CDR3 runs 15 residues. The CDR3 DNA reads as TGTGCCAGCAGTTGGACGGTATTAGCCAAAAACATTCAGTACTTC. Amino acid sequence: CASSWTVLAKNIQYF.

The chain employs TRBV19 and TRBJ2-4, with TRBD1 matching over 8 bases. The germline V gene encodes CDR1 LNHDA and CDR2 SQIVND (reference sequence). The CDR3 length is 16 residues. Unmatched junction bases numbered 7, after V lost 6 bases and J lost 0 bases. The CDR3 region is CASSRTGNLAKNIQYF. Here the CDR3 DNA reads TGTGCCAGTAGCCGGACAGGGAACTTAGCCAAAAACATTCAGTACTTC.

This chain joins TRBV7-2 and TRBJ1-1; D is undetermined. The CDR3 has 13 residues. V lost 2 bases, J lost 0 bases, and 4 bases lay in between. Germline V gene data show CDR1 as SGHTA and CDR2 as FQGNSA. The CDR3 spells CASSLSLNTEAFF. As DNA, the CDR3 is TGTGCCAGCAGCTTATCTTTGAACACTGAAGCTTTCTTT.

The J gene is TRBJ2-1, the V gene TRBV27; TRBD2 aligns across 11 bases. V lost 6 bases, J lost 2 bases, and 3 bases stayed unmatched. The CDR3 length is 15 residues. From germline, CDR1 is MNHEY and CDR2 SMNVEV (reference sequence). CDR3 in DNA: TGTGCCAGCAGCCATAGCGGGAGGGCCTACAATGAGCAGTTCTTC. It specifies CASSHSGRAYNEQFF.

The chain employs TRBV7-6 and TRBJ1-2; 8 positions match TRBD1. This CDR3 is built from 17 residues. Germline assignment: CDR1 SGHVS and CDR2 FNYEAQ. V lost 2 bases, J lost 0 bases, and 8 bases stayed unmatched. The CDR3 nucleotides are TGTGCCAGCAGCTTACATGGCGGGACAGGCCCTAACTATGGCTACACCTTC. As protein: CASSLHGGTGPNYGYTF.

This chain joins TRBV27 and TRBJ1-2; D is perhaps TRBD1 (6 bases). The ends were cut back, 2 bases at V and 8 bases at J, with 12 bases in the middle. The CDR3 length is 13 residues. Germline V gives CDR1 MNHEY, CDR2 SMNVEV (reference sequence). The CDR3 is CASSLILGAGYTF. CDR3 nucleotides: TGTGCCAGCAGTTTAATTCTGGGGGCGGGCTACACCTTC.

This clone showed up just once. The chain combines TRBV27 with TRBJ2-7; D is unclear. V was pared by 5 bases and J by 2 bases, with 13 bases between. CDR1 is MNHEY and CDR2 is SMNVEV in the germline V gene (reference sequence). There are 14 residues in the CDR3. The CDR3 here is CASSPPGLPYEQYF. The CDR3 bases are TGTGCCAGCAGTCCCCCGGGCCTCCCCTACGAGCAGTACTTC.

The V and J genes are TRBV25-1 and TRBJ1-2; maybe TRBD1 (6 bases). CDR1 and CDR2 (germline): MGHDK, SYGVNS. Trimming removed 4 bases at V and 4 bases at J, with 7 bases between. This CDR3 comprises 12 residues. The CDR3 region has the DNA TGTGCCAGCAGTGCAGGGGTCTATGGCTACACCTTC. Translated, it gives CASSAGVYGYTF.

The J gene is TRBJ2-5, the V gene TRBV27, with D uncertain. CDR1 MNHEY and CDR2 SMNVEV come from the germline V gene (reference sequence). Trimming took 6 bases from V and 1 from J, leaving 15 bases between them. The CDR3 length is 15 residues. CDR3 loop: CASSLLGRSQETQYF. The CDR3, as DNA: TGTGCCAGCAGCCTGTTGGGTAGGAGCCAAGAGACCCAGTACTTC.